Following are 23 T cell receptor beta chains from one sample sequenced in a study of cytomegalovirus exposure and HLA in healthy donors (dated by TCRdb to about 2017). The method behind the library was the immunoSEQ multiplex PCR assay. For the multiplex PCR, a mixture combining 60 forward primers for TCR Vbeta segments and 13 reverse primers for TCR Jbeta segments was used. The immuneACCESS repertoire file appears here via TCRdb, limited to in-frame rearrangements. These files lack a portion of the clones; in checked studies, under half of the deficit traces to unresolved V genes, and the cause of the others is not known. A total of some 120,000 clones appear in this sample, 83% of them only once. Roughly 3.5% of the sample goes to the ten largest clones. The sample taken for sequencing was PBMCs. The receptors shown here come from a woman between 35 and 50 years old in good health and CMV-seropositive.

This clone was observed a handful of times. This chain links TRBV11-2 with TRBJ1-3; 10 bases match TRBD1. V shed 5 bases and J 4 bases; nucleotides not matched to a gene: 11. The CDR3 sequence is 17 residues long. Germline CDR1 and CDR2: SGHAT and FQNNGV. In nucleotides, the CDR3 is TGTGCCAGCAGCCCACTCCGGGACAGGGGTTTCGGAAACACCATATATTTT. Translating gives CASSPLRDRGFGNTIYF.

This clone is a singleton in its sample. The V call is TRBV6-5, the J call TRBJ1-5; TRBD1 agrees at 7 bases. CDR1 and CDR2 from the germline V gene are MNHEY and SVGAGI. CDR3 size: 15 residues. Losses at the gene ends were 6 bases for V and 2 bases for J; bases not matched to a gene: 7. The CDR3 bases are TGTGCCAGCAGCCCCCTTACAGGGGGCAATCAGCCCCAGCATTTT. This gives the protein CASSPLTGGNQPQHF.

V and J are TRBV7-9 and TRBJ2-5; D remains ambiguous. Germline CDR1 reads SEHNR; CDR2 reads FQNEAQ (reference sequence). This CDR3 has 15 residues. Trimming stripped 0 bases from V and 5 bases from J, with 13 bases between. The CDR3: CASSLAGSATETQYF. In DNA, the CDR3 is TGTGCCAGCAGCTTAGCAGGATCAGCGACCGAGACCCAGTACTTC.

The rearrangement links TRBV9 to TRBJ2-3; TRBD2 agrees at 7 bases. This CDR3 comprises 16 residues. CDR1 is SGDLS and CDR2 is YYNGEE in the germline V gene. Unmatched junction bases numbered 8, after V lost 4 bases and J lost 0 bases. CDR3 DNA: TGTGCCAGCAGCCCCAGCGGCGGGGGTAGCACAGATACGCAGTATTTT. This encodes CASSPSGGGSTDTQYF. The whole variable domain, filled in from reference TRBV9 and TRBJ2-3, reads DSGVTQTPKHLITATGQRVTLRCSPRSGDLSVYWYQQSLDQGLQFLIQYYNGEERAKGNILERFSAQQFPDLHSELNLSSLELGDSALYFCASSPSGGGSTDTQYFGPGTRLTVL.

V and J are TRBV4-1 and TRBJ2-7; 10 nucleotides match TRBD2. Germline V gene sequence: CDR1 MGHRA, CDR2 YSYEKL. V shed 5 bases and J 3 bases; nucleotides not matched to a gene: 4. The CDR3 covers 14 residues. As DNA, the CDR3 is TGCGCCAGCAGCGTAGGGACTAGCGTCTACGAGCAGTACTTC. Residues: CASSVGTSVYEQYF.

The rearrangement joins TRBV11-2 to TRBJ2-2, with a weak D call TRBD1 (5 bases). CDR1 and CDR2 (germline): SGHAT, FQNNGV. Trimming took 8 bases from V and 2 from J, leaving 9 bases between them. This CDR3 is 13 amino acids long. The CDR3 nucleotides are TGTGCCAGCGGGGCGTACAACACCGGGGAGCTGTTTTTT. Protein sequence: CASGAYNTGELFF.

The chain is built from TRBV28 and TRBJ1-1; possible D gene TRBD1, 5 bases. Per germline, CDR1 MDHEN and CDR2 SYDVKM. The CDR3 consists of 13 residues. V was shortened by 5 bases and J by 5 bases, with 12 bases between the two germline ends. The CDR3 here is CASSRPGWTEAFF. DNA for the CDR3: TGTGCCAGCAGTCGACCAGGGTGGACTGAAGCTTTCTTT. The full variable domain, rest sourced from reference TRBV28 and TRBJ1-1, is DVKVTQSSRYLVKRTGEKVFLECVQDMDHENMFWYRQDPGLGLRLIYFSYDVKMKEKGDIPEGYSVSREKKERFSLILESASTNQTSMYLCASSRPGWTEAFFGQGTRLTVV.

On this clone itself: At one boundary the junction diverges from the germline segment, which might be a read error. For the CDR3, the DNA is TGCGCCCGCAGCCCACCCGGGACAGGGGGTGAAAAACTGTTTTTT. It translates to CARSPPGTGGEKLFF. The rearrangement links TRBV5-1 to TRBJ1-4; 11 nucleotides line up with TRBD1. CDR3 length: 15 residues. Germline V gives CDR1 SGHRS, CDR2 YFSETQ.

This clone was counted once. V and J are TRBV9 and TRBJ2-1; 8 bases fit TRBD1. Germline values: CDR1 SGDLS, CDR2 YYNGEE. There are 17 residues in the CDR3. The V segment lost 5 bases and the J segment 0 bases; nucleotides outside the gene matches: 10. The CDR3 region is CASSKGGQASSYNEQFF. The CDR3 DNA follows: TGTGCCAGCAGTAAAGGGGGACAGGCGAGCTCCTACAATGAGCAGTTCTTC.

There are a few counts of this clone. The chain recombines TRBV28 with TRBJ2-7, with D possibly matching TRBD1 (6 bases). The CDR3 covers 16 residues. Germline V gene lookup returns CDR1 MDHEN and CDR2 SYDVKM. The ends were cut back, 5 bases at V and 3 bases at J, with 20 bases in the middle. As DNA, the CDR3 is TGTGCCAGCAGTGGGGGCAGGGACCCCCCGTACTACGAGCAGTACTTC. This sequence encodes CASSGGRDPPYYEQYF.

This chain connects TRBV9 to TRBJ2-1; TRBD2 aligns across 8 bases. CDR3 length: 17 amino acids. Losses at the gene ends were 0 bases for V and 8 bases for J; bases not matched to a gene: 13. Looked up from germline, CDR1 is SGDLS and CDR2 is YYNGEE. CDR3 sequence reads: CASSVERGGSGSDEQFF. DNA of the CDR3: TGTGCCAGCAGCGTAGAGAGGGGAGGGAGCGGGAGCGATGAGCAGTTCTTC. Using reference TRBV9 and TRBJ2-1 for the parts outside the CDR3, the full variable domain is DSGVTQTPKHLITATGQRVTLRCSPRSGDLSVYWYQQSLDQGLQFLIQYYNGEERAKGNILERFSAQQFPDLHSELNLSSLELGDSALYFCASSVERGGSGSDEQFFGPGTRLTVL.

The chain couples TRBV5-4 to TRBJ2-2; 10 bases match TRBD2. Germline trimming cut 0 bases from V and 3 bases from J; bases unmatched to any gene: 8. The length of the CDR3 is 18 residues. The V gene's germline CDR1 is SGHNT and CDR2 YYREEE (reference sequence). CDR3 sequence (DNA): TGTGCCAGCAGCTTGGTTCGGAGCGGGAGGGCCGACACCGGGGAGCTGTTTTTT. Translating gives CASSLVRSGRADTGELFF.

This clone was picked up one time. The chain carries TRBV6-6 and TRBJ2-1, with 10 bases identical to TRBD2. The CDR3 runs to 16 residues. With 5 bases clipped from V and 3 bases from J, the junction kept 7 bases outside the gene matches. CDR1 and CDR2 from the germline V gene are MNHNY and SVGAGI (reference sequence). The CDR3 loop reads CASSPTGTSVYNEQFF. In DNA form, the CDR3 reads TGTGCCAGCAGTCCCACCGGGACTAGCGTCTACAATGAGCAGTTCTTC.

The chain carries TRBV29-1 and TRBJ2-7, with 10 bases that match TRBD2. Germline assignment: CDR1 SQVTM and CDR2 ANQGSEA. The CDR3 runs to 17 residues. V lost 1 base to trimming and J lost 4 bases; unmatched junction nucleotides: 13. Here the CDR3 reads CSVEASRASGSRYEQYF. CDR3 coding DNA: TGCAGCGTTGAAGCATCTAGGGCTAGCGGGAGTAGGTACGAGCAGTACTTC.

The rearrangement links TRBV6-6 to TRBJ2-2; D perhaps matches TRBD1 (7 bases). Germline V gives CDR1 MNHNY, CDR2 SVGAGI (reference sequence). The CDR3 sequence is 14 residues long. Trimming pared 8 bases from V and 2 bases from J, leaving 12 bases between. CDR3 in DNA: TGTGCCAGCGCGGGACAGATAAACACCGGGGAGCTGTTTTTT. This translates into CASAGQINTGELFF.

This chain joins TRBV4-1 and TRBJ2-4; TRBD2 matches 9 bases. Germline CDR1 reads MGHRA; CDR2 reads YSYEKL. Trimming took 0 bases from V and 6 from J; bases not matched to a gene: 9. This CDR3 comprises 17 residues. The CDR3 loop is CASSQDLGGRVGNIQYF. The CDR3 coding sequence is TGCGCCAGCAGCCAAGATCTTGGCGGGAGGGTGGGAAACATTCAGTACTTC.

In this sample, this clone turned up once. The rearrangement links TRBV5-1 to TRBJ2-1, with 10 bases fitting TRBD2. The CDR3 is 18 amino acids. Unmatched junction bases numbered 14, after V lost 1 base and J lost 7 bases. Germline CDR1 reads SGHRS; CDR2 reads YFSETQ. CDR3 in amino acids: CASSLRAGASGRNNEQFF. CDR3 nucleotides: TGCGCCAGCAGCTTGCGGGCGGGGGCTAGCGGGAGAAATAATGAGCAGTTCTTC.

The V gene is TRBV11-2, the J gene TRBJ1-1; D ambiguous. The CDR3 contains 13 residues. Trimming removed 2 bases from V and 5 bases from J, with 9 bases in between. In germline, CDR1 is SGHAT, CDR2 FQNNGV. CDR3 sequence: CASSLPGMTEAFF. Here the CDR3 DNA reads TGTGCCAGCAGCTTACCAGGAATGACTGAAGCTTTCTTT.

This chain connects TRBV29-1 to TRBJ1-2, with D possibly being TRBD1 (6 bases). Germline CDR1 is SQVTM and CDR2 is ANQGSEA. The CDR3 contains 12 residues. The V end lost 3 bases, the J end lost 3 bases, and 8 bases lay between the germline ends. In DNA, the CDR3 is TGCAGCGTTGACAGGGGAGACTATGGCTACACCTTC. It yields the protein CSVDRGDYGYTF.

This chain connects TRBV19 to TRBJ2-2; 10 nucleotides line up with TRBD1. CDR1 is LNHDA and CDR2 is SQIVND in the germline V gene (reference sequence). V shed 7 bases and J 0 bases; nucleotides not matched to a gene: 5. The CDR3 consists of 16 residues. This CDR3 reads CASKDRGDANTGELFF. The CDR3 bases are TGTGCCAGTAAGGACAGGGGGGACGCGAACACCGGGGAGCTGTTTTTT.

In this sample, this clone turned up a few times. This chain connects TRBV5-1 to TRBJ2-7; 10 bases are a match to TRBD2. Germline CDR1 and CDR2: SGHRS and YFSETQ. CDR3 length equals 18 residues. V lost 0 bases to trimming and J lost 3 bases; unmatched junction nucleotides: 12. The CDR3: CASSLVASGRSLGYEQYF. The DNA of the CDR3 is TGCGCCAGCAGCTTGGTGGCTAGCGGGAGAAGTTTAGGCTACGAGCAGTACTTC.

Notes on this clone: Within the sample, other DNA sequences also encode this same CDR3. The V call is TRBV9, the J call TRBJ2-5; D not resolved. Per the germline V gene, CDR1 is SGDLS and CDR2 is YYNGEE. This CDR3 region has 13 residues. The V and J ends lost 0 bases and 2 bases respectively, with 5 bases between them. CDR3 region: CASSVAVQETQYF. The CDR3, as DNA: TGTGCCAGCAGCGTAGCTGTTCAAGAGACCCAGTACTTC. The complete variable domain, with remaining parts taken from reference TRBV9 and TRBJ2-5, reads DSGVTQTPKHLITATGQRVTLRCSPRSGDLSVYWYQQSLDQGLQFLIQYYNGEERAKGNILERFSAQQFPDLHSELNLSSLELGDSALYFCASSVAVQETQYFGPGTRLLVL.

CDR3 amino acids: CASSSGTSGGVGELFF. In DNA, the CDR3 is TGTGCCAGCAGCTCGGGGACTAGCGGGGGAGTCGGGGAGCTGTTTTTT. The chain uses TRBV5-4 and TRBJ2-2, with TRBD2 matching 14 bases. Germline trimming cut 3 bases from V and 7 bases from J; bases unmatched to any gene: 5. The CDR3 runs 16 residues. Germline CDR1 is SGHNT and CDR2 is YYREEE (reference sequence).